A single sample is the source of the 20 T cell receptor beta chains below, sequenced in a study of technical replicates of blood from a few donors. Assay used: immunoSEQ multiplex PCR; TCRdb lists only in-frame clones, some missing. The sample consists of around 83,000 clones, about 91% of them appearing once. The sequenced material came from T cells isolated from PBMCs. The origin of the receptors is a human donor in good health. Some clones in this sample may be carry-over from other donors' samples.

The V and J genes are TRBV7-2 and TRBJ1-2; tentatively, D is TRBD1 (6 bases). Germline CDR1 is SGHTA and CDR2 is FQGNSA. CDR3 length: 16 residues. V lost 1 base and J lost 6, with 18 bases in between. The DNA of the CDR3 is TGTGCCAGCAGCTTAGAAGGTTTGGACAGCTTGGATGGCTACACCTTC. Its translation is CASSLEGLDSLDGYTF.

This chain's CDR3 is CASSLAPGNTEAFF. DNA of the CDR3: TGCGCCAGCAGCTTGGCTCCAGGGAACACTGAAGCTTTCTTT. The genes are TRBV5-1 and TRBJ1-1; D uncertain. There are 14 residues in the CDR3. The germline CDR1 and CDR2 sequences are SGHRS and YFSETQ. Trimming removed 0 bases from V and 1 base from J, with 7 bases in between.

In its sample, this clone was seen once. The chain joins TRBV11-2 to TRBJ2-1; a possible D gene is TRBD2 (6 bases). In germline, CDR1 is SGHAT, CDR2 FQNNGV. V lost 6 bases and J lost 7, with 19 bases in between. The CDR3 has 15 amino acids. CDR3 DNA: TGTGCCAGCAGTTTTATATTGGGGGGAATAAATGAGCAGTTCTTC. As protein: CASSFILGGINEQFF.

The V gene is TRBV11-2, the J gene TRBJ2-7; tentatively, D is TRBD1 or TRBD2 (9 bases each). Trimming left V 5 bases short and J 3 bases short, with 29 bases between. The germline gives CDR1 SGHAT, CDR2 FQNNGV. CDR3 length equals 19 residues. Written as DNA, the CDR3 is TGTGCCAGCAGCGAGGACAGGGGAGTAGCGCGGGAGGGAATCTACGAGCAGTACTTC. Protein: CASSEDRGVAREGIYEQYF.

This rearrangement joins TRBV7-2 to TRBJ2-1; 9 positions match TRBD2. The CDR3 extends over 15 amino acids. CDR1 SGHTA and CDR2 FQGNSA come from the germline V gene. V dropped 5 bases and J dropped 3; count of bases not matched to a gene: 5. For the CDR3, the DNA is TGTGCCAGCAGCCCAGGACTAGCGAACTACAATGAGCAGTTCTTC. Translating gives CASSPGLANYNEQFF.

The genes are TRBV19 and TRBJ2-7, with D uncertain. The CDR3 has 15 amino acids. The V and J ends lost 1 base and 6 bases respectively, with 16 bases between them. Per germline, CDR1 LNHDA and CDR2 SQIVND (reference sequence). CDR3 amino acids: CASSIGAGSLGEQYF. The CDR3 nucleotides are TGTGCCAGTAGTATAGGGGCAGGTTCTCTCGGCGAGCAGTACTTC.

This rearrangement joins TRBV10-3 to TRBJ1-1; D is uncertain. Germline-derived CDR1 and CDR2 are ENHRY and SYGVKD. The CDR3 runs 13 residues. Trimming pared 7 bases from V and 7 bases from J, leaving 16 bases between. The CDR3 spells CAIMRVGDGEAFF. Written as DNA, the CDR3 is TGTGCCATCATGCGGGTTGGGGATGGTGAAGCTTTCTTT.

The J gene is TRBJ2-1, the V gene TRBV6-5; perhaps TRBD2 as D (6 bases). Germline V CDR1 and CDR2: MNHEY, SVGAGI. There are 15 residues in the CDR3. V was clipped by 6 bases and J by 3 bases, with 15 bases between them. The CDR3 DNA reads TGTGCCAGCAGCTCCCGAGGCGGGAACTACAATGAGCAGTTCTTC. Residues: CASSSRGGNYNEQFF.

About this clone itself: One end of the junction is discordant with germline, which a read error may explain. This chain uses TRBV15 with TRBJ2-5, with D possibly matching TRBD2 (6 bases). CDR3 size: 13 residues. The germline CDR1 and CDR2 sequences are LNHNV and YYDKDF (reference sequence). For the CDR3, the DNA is TGTGCCACCAGCAGAGATAGGCGGGACTGGATCGACTTC. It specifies CATSRDRRDWIDF.

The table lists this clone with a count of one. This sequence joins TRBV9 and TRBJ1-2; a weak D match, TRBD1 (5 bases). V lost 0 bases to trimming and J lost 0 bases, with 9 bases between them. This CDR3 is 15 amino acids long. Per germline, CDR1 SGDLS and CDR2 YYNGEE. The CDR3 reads CASSVGTGPNYGYTF. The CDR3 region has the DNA TGTGCCAGCAGCGTAGGTACAGGACCTAACTATGGCTACACCTTC. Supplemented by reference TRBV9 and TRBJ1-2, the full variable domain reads DSGVTQTPKHLITATGQRVTLRCSPRSGDLSVYWYQQSLDQGLQFLIQYYNGEERAKGNILERFSAQQFPDLHSELNLSSLELGDSALYFCASSVGTGPNYGYTFGSGTRLTVV.

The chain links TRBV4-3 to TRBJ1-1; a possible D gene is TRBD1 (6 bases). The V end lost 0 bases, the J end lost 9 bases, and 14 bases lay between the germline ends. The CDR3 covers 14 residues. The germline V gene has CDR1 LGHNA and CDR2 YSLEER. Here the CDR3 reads CASSQDRGGGQAFF. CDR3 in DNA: TGCGCCAGCAGCCAAGATAGGGGGGGAGGGCAAGCTTTCTTT.

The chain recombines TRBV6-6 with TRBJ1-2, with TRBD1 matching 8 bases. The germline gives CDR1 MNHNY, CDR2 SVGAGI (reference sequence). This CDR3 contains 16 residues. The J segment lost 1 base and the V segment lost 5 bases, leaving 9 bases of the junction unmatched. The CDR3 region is CASSPGAGGSNYGYTF. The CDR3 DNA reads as TGTGCCAGCAGTCCCGGGGCAGGGGGCAGTAACTATGGCTACACCTTC.

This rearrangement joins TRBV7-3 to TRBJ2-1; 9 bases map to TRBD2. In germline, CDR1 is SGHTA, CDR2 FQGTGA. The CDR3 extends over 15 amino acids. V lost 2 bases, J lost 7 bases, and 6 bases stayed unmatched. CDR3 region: CASSLAGGPGNEQFF. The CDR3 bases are TGTGCCAGCAGCTTAGCGGGAGGGCCAGGGAATGAGCAGTTCTTC.

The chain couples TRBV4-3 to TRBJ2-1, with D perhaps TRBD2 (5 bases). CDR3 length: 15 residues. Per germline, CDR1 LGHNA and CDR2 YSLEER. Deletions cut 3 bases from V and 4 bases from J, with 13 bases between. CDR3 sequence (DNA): TGCGCCAGCAGCCACCCTCGGGAAGGGTACAATGAGCAGTTCTTC. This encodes CASSHPREGYNEQFF.

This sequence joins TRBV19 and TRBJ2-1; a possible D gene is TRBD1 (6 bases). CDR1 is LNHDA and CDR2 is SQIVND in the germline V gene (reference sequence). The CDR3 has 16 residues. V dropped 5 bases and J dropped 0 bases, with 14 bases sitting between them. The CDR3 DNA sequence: TGTGCCAGTAGTTGGCGCAGGGGCGACTCCTACAATGAGCAGTTCTTC. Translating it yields CASSWRRGDSYNEQFF.

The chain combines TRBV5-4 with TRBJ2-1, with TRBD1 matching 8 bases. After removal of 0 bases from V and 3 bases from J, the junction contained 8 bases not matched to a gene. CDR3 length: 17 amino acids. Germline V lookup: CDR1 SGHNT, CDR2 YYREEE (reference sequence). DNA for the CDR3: TGTGCCAGCAGCTTGGCCTACGGGACAGGTATCTACAATGAGCAGTTCTTC. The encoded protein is CASSLAYGTGIYNEQFF.

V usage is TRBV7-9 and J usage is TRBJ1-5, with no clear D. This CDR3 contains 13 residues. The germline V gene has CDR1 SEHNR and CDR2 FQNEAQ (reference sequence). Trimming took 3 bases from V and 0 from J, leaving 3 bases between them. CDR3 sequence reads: CASSFYSNQPQHF. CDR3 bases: TGTGCCAGCAGCTTTTATAGCAATCAGCCCCAGCATTTT.

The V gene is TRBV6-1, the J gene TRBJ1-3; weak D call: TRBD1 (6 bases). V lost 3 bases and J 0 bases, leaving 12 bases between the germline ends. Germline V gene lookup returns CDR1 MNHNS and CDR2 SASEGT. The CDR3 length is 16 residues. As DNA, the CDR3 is TGTGCCAGCAGTGATAGGACAGTGAGCTCTGGAAACACCATATATTTT. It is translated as CASSDRTVSSGNTIYF.

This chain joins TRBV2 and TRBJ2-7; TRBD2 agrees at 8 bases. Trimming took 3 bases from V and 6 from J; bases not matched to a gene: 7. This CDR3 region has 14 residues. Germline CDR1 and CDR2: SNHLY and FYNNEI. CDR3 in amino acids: CASSEASGLSEQYF. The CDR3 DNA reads TGTGCCAGCAGTGAGGCTAGCGGGCTCAGCGAGCAGTACTTC. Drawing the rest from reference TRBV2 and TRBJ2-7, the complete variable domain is EPEVTQTPSHQVTQMGQEVILRCVPISNHLYFYWYRQILGQKVEFLVSFYNNEISEKSEIFDDQFSVERPDGSNFTLKIRSTKLEDSAMYFCASSEASGLSEQYFGPGTRLTVT.

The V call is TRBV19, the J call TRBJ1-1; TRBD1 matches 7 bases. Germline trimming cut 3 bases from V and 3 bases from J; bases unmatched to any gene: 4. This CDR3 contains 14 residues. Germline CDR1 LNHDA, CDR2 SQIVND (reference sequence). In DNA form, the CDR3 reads TGTGCCAGTAGTATCGGACAGGCTTACACTGAAGCTTTCTTT. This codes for CASSIGQAYTEAFF.